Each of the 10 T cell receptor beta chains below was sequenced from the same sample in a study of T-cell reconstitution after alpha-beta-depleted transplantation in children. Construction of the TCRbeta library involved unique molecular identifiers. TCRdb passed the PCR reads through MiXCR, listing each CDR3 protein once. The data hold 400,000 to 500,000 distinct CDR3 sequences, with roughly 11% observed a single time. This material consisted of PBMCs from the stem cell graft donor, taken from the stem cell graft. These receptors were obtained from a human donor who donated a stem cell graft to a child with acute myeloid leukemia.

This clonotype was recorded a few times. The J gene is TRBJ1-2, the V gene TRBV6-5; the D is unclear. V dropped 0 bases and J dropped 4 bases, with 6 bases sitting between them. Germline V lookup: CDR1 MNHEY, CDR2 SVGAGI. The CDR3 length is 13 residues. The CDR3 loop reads CASSYSETYGYTF. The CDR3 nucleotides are TGTGCCAGCAGTTACTCGGAGACCTATGGCTACACCTTC.

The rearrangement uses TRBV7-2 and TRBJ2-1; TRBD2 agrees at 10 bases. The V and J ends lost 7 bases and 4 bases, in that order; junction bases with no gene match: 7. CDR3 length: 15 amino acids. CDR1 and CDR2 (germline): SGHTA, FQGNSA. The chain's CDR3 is CASTETSGSYNEQFF. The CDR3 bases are TGTGCCAGCACCGAGACTAGCGGGTCTTACAATGAGCAGTTCTTC. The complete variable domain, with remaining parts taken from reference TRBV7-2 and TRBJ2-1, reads GAGVSQSPSNKVTEKGKDVELRCDPISGHTALYWYRQSLGQGLEFLIYFQGNSAPDKSGLPSDRFSAERTGGSVSTLTIQRTQQEDSAVYLCASTETSGSYNEQFFGPGTRLTVL.

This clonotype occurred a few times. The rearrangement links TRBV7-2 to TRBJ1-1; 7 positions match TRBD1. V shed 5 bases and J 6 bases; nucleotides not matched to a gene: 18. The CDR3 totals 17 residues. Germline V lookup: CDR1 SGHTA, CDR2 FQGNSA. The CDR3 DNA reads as TGTGCCAGCAGCCGAGGACAGGCTACCTTGAGGGGCGCTGAAGCTTTCTTT. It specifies CASSRGQATLRGAEAFF.

DNA for the CDR3: TGTGCCAGCAGTGATGGCGGGGTTTGGGACAATGAGCAGTTCTTC. It yields the protein CASSDGGVWDNEQFF. The chain joins TRBV7-6 to TRBJ2-1; the D gene is possibly TRBD2 (6 bases). Trimming removed 6 bases at V and 5 bases at J, with 17 bases between. The CDR3 runs to 15 residues. Germline values: CDR1 SGHVS, CDR2 FNYEAQ. The full variable domain, with the rest looked up from reference TRBV7-6 and TRBJ2-1, is GAGVSQSPRYKVTKRGQDVALRCDPISGHVSLYWYRQALGQGPEFLTYFNYEAQQDKSGLPNDRFSAERPEGSISTLTIQRTEQRDSAMYRCASSDGGVWDNEQFFGPGTRLTVL.

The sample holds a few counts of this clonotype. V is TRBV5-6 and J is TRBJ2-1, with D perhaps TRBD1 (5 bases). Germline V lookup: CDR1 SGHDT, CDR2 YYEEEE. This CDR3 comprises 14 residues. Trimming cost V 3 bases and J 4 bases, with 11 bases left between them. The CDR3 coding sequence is TGTGCCAGCAGCTCCTCGAGGACATACAATGAGCAGTTCTTC. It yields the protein CASSSSRTYNEQFF.

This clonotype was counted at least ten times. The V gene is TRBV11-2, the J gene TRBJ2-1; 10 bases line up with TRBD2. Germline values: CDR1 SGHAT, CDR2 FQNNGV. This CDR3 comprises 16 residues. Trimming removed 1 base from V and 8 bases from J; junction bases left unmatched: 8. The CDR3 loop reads CASSLVASGGWDEQFF. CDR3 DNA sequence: TGTGCCAGCAGCTTAGTGGCTAGCGGGGGCTGGGATGAGCAGTTCTTC.

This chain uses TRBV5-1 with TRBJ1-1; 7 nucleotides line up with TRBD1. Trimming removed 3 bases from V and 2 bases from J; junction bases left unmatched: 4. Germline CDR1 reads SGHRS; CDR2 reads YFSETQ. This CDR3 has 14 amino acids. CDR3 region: CASSSGQANTEAFF. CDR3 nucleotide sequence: TGCGCCAGCAGCTCTGGACAGGCCAACACTGAAGCTTTCTTT.

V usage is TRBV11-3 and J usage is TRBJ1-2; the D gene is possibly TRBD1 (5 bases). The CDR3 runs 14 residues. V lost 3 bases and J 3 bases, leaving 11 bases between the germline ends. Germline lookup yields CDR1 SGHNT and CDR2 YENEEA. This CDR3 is CASSFDSLDYGYTF. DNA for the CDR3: TGTGCCAGCAGCTTCGACAGCCTCGACTATGGCTACACCTTC.

This CDR3 reads CASSRTGDGNTIYF. The CDR3 bases are TGTGCCAGCAGCCGGACAGGGGATGGAAACACCATATATTTT. The chain has TRBV12-3 or TRBV12-4 and TRBJ1-3; 9 bases are a match to TRBD1. This CDR3 has 14 amino acids. Trimming removed 6 bases from V and 3 bases from J; junction bases left unmatched: 3.

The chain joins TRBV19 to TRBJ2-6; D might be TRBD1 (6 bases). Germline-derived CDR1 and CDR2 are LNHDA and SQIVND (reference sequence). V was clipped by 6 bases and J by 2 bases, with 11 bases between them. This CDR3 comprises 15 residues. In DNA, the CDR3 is TGTGCCAGTAGCAGGGGAATTGCTGGGGCCAACGTCCTGACTTTC. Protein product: CASSRGIAGANVLTF.